This TCR beta chain was recovered during a study of T cell responses to AZD1222 COVID-19 vaccine. Clones were read by immunoSEQ multiplex PCR, and TCRdb kept only the in-frame ones, dropping some. Among about 160,000 clones listed, around 90% were seen once. As for this clone: The antigen is not known.

Notes on the study in general: Only after the peak T cell response were repertoires sampled. Baseline testing showed seropositivity in only a handful of AZD1222 recipients. The span of vaccine-associated CD4 TCRs extended across spike, with dominance at 160-218 and 743-854. White British people made up most donors, females outnumbered males, and clonal diversity was possibly underestimated.

V was shortened by 3 bases and J by 8 bases, with 11 bases between the two germline ends. The CDR3 runs 12 residues. Germline-derived CDR1 and CDR2 are SGHDT and YYEEEE. This receptor was identified in an adult who received the AZD1222 COVID-19 vaccine. Sequencing used peripheral blood, obtained 28 days after the second AZD1222 dose. The genes are TRBV5-6 and TRBJ2-5; D gene ambiguous. CDR3 bases: TGTGCCAGCAGCTCCGGGCAAGGTACCCAGTACTTC. It codes for CASSSGQGTQYF.